The next 26 T cell receptor beta chains were all read from a single sample in a study of CD8+ T cells in alopecia areata. After isolation, RNA underwent reverse transcription to generate cDNA as the sequencing template. Clones were read by immunoSEQ multiplex PCR, and TCRdb kept only the in-frame ones, dropping some. The repertoire holds approximately 98,000 clones, with approximately 61% as singletons. Input material: NKG2D-low CD8+ T cells sorted from blood. These receptors came from a human donor with alopecia areata.

The chain joins TRBV27 to TRBJ1-5; TRBD1 matches 7 bases. Germline assignment: CDR1 MNHEY and CDR2 SMNVEV (reference sequence). Trimming at V came to 5 bases and at J to 0 bases, leaving 7 bases not matched to a gene. The CDR3 sequence is 16 residues long. DNA for the CDR3: TGTGCCAGCAGTCCTGGACAGGTTCTTAGCAATCAGCCCCAGCATTTT. This sequence encodes CASSPGQVLSNQPQHF.

The gene calls are TRBV6-6 and TRBJ2-7, with 7 bases identical to TRBD1. The length of the CDR3 is 12 residues. Germline CDR1 and CDR2: MNHNY and SVGAGI (reference sequence). V dropped 6 bases and J dropped 2; count of bases not matched to a gene: 1. As DNA, the CDR3 is TGTGCCAGCAGCACAGGGGCCTACGAGCAGTACTTC. Translated: CASSTGAYEQYF.

This sequence joins TRBV27 and TRBJ1-1, with no clear D. Per germline, CDR1 MNHEY and CDR2 SMNVEV (reference sequence). The V and J ends lost 3 bases and 4 bases respectively, with 9 bases between them. There are 13 residues in the CDR3. The CDR3 region is CASSLGRTTEAFF. CDR3 in DNA: TGTGCCAGCAGTTTGGGGAGAACCACTGAAGCTTTCTTT.

This clone occurred a few times. A junction boundary mismatches the germline segment, possibly from a read error. The chain couples TRBV28 to TRBJ2-7; D is tentatively TRBD1 or TRBD2 (6 bases each). The CDR3 has 11 amino acids. The germline V gene has CDR1 MDHEN and CDR2 SYDVKM. The CDR3 DNA reads as TGTGCCAGCATTGACAGGTGGACTATTGCTTTC. It specifies CASIDRWTIAF.

This clone occurred a few times. The gene calls are TRBV27 and TRBJ2-7, with D possibly called TRBD1 or TRBD2 (6 bases each). Germline V gene sequence: CDR1 MNHEY, CDR2 SMNVEV (reference sequence). Trimming removed 3 bases from V and 1 base from J, with 16 bases in between. This CDR3 is built from 16 residues. The CDR3 sequence: CASSFSGGGISYEQYF. DNA for the CDR3: TGTGCCAGCAGTTTCTCCGGGGGCGGGATATCCTACGAGCAGTACTTC.

Comment on this clone: A much larger clonotype is one base distant, so this may be a read error. This CDR3 is also generated by other DNA sequences in the sample. The chain is built from TRBV29-1 and TRBJ2-7, with D unclear. CDR3 size: 12 residues. Trimming shortened V by 2 bases and J by 3 bases, and 8 bases separated the two germline ends. Germline loops: CDR1 SQVTM, CDR2 ANQGSEA. The CDR3 sequence is CSVETADYEQYF. CDR3 DNA sequence: TGCAGCGTTGAAACGGCAGACTACGAGCAGTACTTC.

The chain is built from TRBV29-1 and TRBJ1-2; D perhaps matches TRBD1 (5 bases). CDR1 is SQVTM and CDR2 is ANQGSEA in the germline V gene. Trimming shortened V by 4 bases and J by 5 bases, and 8 bases separated the two germline ends. The CDR3 consists of 11 residues. As DNA, the CDR3 is TGCAGCGTTGCGGGGGATTATGGCTACACCTTC. Amino acids: CSVAGDYGYTF.

The CDR3 protein is CASSAGLAGGPDEQYF. The CDR3 nucleotides read TGTGCCAGCAGCGCGGGACTAGCGGGAGGGCCTGATGAGCAGTACTTC. V is TRBV13 and J is TRBJ2-7; 16 bases are shared with TRBD2. The CDR3 runs to 16 residues. Germline trimming cut 5 bases from V and 7 bases from J; bases unmatched to any gene: 8. The germline V gene has CDR1 PRHDT and CDR2 FYEKMQ (reference sequence). The full variable domain, rest sourced from reference TRBV13 and TRBJ2-7, is AAGVIQSPRHLIKEKRETATLKCYPIPRHDTVYWYQQGPGQDPQFLISFYEKMQSDKGSIPDRFSAQQFSDYHSELNMSSLELGDSALYFCASSAGLAGGPDEQYFGPGTRLTVT.

The gene calls are TRBV18 and TRBJ2-7; 9 nucleotides agree with TRBD2. The CDR3 has 16 residues. In germline, CDR1 is KGHSH, CDR2 LQKENI. The junction had 7 bases not matched to a gene; V was cut back by 3 bases and J by 1 base. This CDR3 is CASSPPSGIESYEQYF. The DNA for the CDR3 is TGTGCCAGCTCACCTCCTAGCGGGATCGAATCCTACGAGCAGTACTTC.

The V and J genes are TRBV4-1 and TRBJ1-2; D call uncertain. CDR1 is MGHRA, CDR2 YSYEKL, per germline. Trimming took off 4 bases at V and 0 bases at J, with 12 bases between the two ends. The CDR3 is 15 residues long. The CDR3 sequence: CASSLEVGANYGYTF. As DNA, the CDR3 is TGCGCCAGCAGCCTTGAGGTCGGAGCTAACTATGGCTACACCTTC.

This clone has only a few counts. V gene TRBV6-5 combines with J gene TRBJ1-1; D is undetermined. The CDR3 has 14 residues. Looked up from germline, CDR1 is MNHEY and CDR2 is SVGAGI. V lost 2 bases and J 1 base, leaving 8 bases between the germline ends. The CDR3 protein is CASSYGLTNTEAFF. The CDR3 coding sequence is TGTGCCAGCAGTTACGGACTGACGAACACTGAAGCTTTCTTT.

This clone has only a few counts. The chain carries TRBV29-1 and TRBJ2-1, with D perhaps matching TRBD1 (5 bases). CDR3 size: 13 residues. Germline loops: CDR1 SQVTM, CDR2 ANQGSEA. V lost 2 bases and J 8 bases, leaving 13 bases between the germline ends. This chain's CDR3 is CSVEWRPGYEQFF. In DNA, the CDR3 is TGCAGCGTTGAATGGCGGCCAGGGTATGAGCAGTTCTTC.

V and J are TRBV18 and TRBJ2-1; D remains unclear. The germline gives CDR1 KGHSH, CDR2 LQKENI. The CDR3 length is 16 residues. The ends were cut back, 2 bases at V and 0 bases at J, with 11 bases in the middle. The CDR3 loop is CASSPSFRSSYNEQFF. DNA for the CDR3: TGTGCCAGCTCACCATCGTTCAGGAGCTCCTACAATGAGCAGTTCTTC.

This clone was found a few times. The rearrangement joins TRBV19 to TRBJ1-1, with D possibly matching TRBD1 (6 bases). The germline V and J ends were trimmed by 5 bases and 0 bases, with 16 bases remaining between them. Germline V gives CDR1 LNHDA, CDR2 SQIVND (reference sequence). The CDR3 length is 16 residues. DNA of the CDR3: TGTGCCAGTAGTGTCCTGAGAAGGGGGGTGAACACTGAAGCTTTCTTT. Its translation: CASSVLRRGVNTEAFF.

With respect to this clone: Distinct nucleotide sequences in the sample also encode this CDR3. The chain couples TRBV27 to TRBJ2-2, with unresolved D. V shed 3 bases and J shed 4 bases, with 3 bases lying between them. The CDR3 has 12 amino acids. Germline values: CDR1 MNHEY, CDR2 SMNVEV (reference sequence). The CDR3 sequence is CASSFGTGELFF. CDR3 in DNA: TGTGCCAGCAGTTTTGGCACCGGGGAGCTGTTTTTT.

V gene TRBV7-9 combines with J gene TRBJ2-5; TRBD2 matches at 9 bases. Germline V gene sequence: CDR1 SEHNR, CDR2 FQNEAQ (reference sequence). The CDR3 is made up of 16 amino acids. V trimming: 5 bases; J trimming: 1 base; junction bases outside the gene matches: 8. The CDR3 nucleotides are TGTGCCAGCAGCCGCGGGAGCGGGAGGTTCCAAGAGACCCAGTACTTC. Translated, it gives CASSRGSGRFQETQYF.

Here the CDR3 reads CASSLGGGRDSNQPQHF. In DNA form, the CDR3 reads TGTGCCAGCAGCTTGGGCGGCGGGAGGGACAGCAATCAGCCCCAGCATTTT. The chain employs TRBV5-4 and TRBJ1-5; maybe TRBD1 (5 bases). The germline CDR1 and CDR2 sequences are SGHNT and YYREEE (reference sequence). The CDR3 is 17 amino acids. Trimming took off 0 bases at V and 1 base at J, with 14 bases between the two ends. The complete variable domain, with remaining parts taken from reference TRBV5-4 and TRBJ1-5, reads ETGVTQSPTHLIKTRGQQVTLRCSSQSGHNTVSWYQQALGQGPQFIFQYYREEENGRGNFPPRFSGLQFPNYSSELNVNALELDDSALYLCASSLGGGRDSNQPQHFGDGTRLSIL.

The CDR3 reads CASSYTRDRRQETQYF. The DNA for the CDR3 is TGTGCCAGCAGCTACACCCGTGACAGAAGGCAAGAGACCCAGTACTTC. The V and J genes are TRBV7-9 and TRBJ2-5; D is perhaps TRBD1 (5 bases). CDR3 length equals 16 residues. Between the trimmed V and J ends, which lost 4 bases and 2 bases, there was a span of 17 bases. Germline-derived CDR1 and CDR2 are SEHNR and FQNEAQ (reference sequence).

This clone has only a few counts. The rearrangement links TRBV6-5 to TRBJ2-1; D may be TRBD2 (7 bases). This CDR3 contains 15 residues. The V and J ends lost 6 bases and 6 bases respectively, with 18 bases between them. Germline V gene lookup returns CDR1 MNHEY and CDR2 SVGAGI. Here the CDR3 reads CASSPKEGGGNEQFF. The CDR3 DNA reads TGTGCCAGCAGCCCAAAGGAGGGAGGGGGCAATGAGCAGTTCTTC.

J is TRBJ2-7 and V is TRBV25-1; D remains unclear. The V and J ends lost 3 bases and 1 base respectively, with 7 bases between them. Germline values: CDR1 MGHDK, CDR2 SYGVNS. The CDR3 is 13 amino acids. CDR3 region: CASSDRRSYEQYF. The CDR3 nucleotides read TGTGCCAGCAGTGACCGCAGATCCTACGAGCAGTACTTC.

This chain uses TRBV7-3 with TRBJ2-2; D is undetermined. The CDR3 extends over 14 amino acids. The germline V gene encodes CDR1 SGHTA and CDR2 FQGTGA. The V gene lost 5 bases and the J gene lost 2 bases, with 9 bases spanning the gap. CDR3 residues: CASSAHGNTGELFF. For the CDR3, the DNA is TGTGCCAGCAGCGCCCATGGAAACACCGGGGAGCTGTTTTTT. Drawing the rest from reference TRBV7-3 and TRBJ2-2, the complete variable domain is GAGVSQTPSNKVTEKGKYVELRCDPISGHTALYWYRQSLGQGPEFLIYFQGTGAADDSGLPNDRFFAVRPEGSVSTLKIQRTERGDSAVYLCASSAHGNTGELFFGEGSRLTVL.

The V call is TRBV13, the J call TRBJ2-7; a weak D match, TRBD2 (6 bases). Germline CDR1 is PRHDT and CDR2 is FYEKMQ (reference sequence). This CDR3 contains 18 residues. V was shortened by 4 bases and J by 0 bases, with 22 bases between the two germline ends. The chain's CDR3 is CASSYQMGGLPSSYEQYF. CDR3 DNA: TGTGCCAGCAGCTACCAAATGGGGGGACTGCCAAGCTCCTACGAGCAGTACTTC.

The rearrangement links TRBV5-1 to TRBJ2-3; D not certain. CDR1 and CDR2 (germline): SGHRS, YFSETQ. CDR3 length equals 13 residues. V was trimmed by 1 base and J by 6 bases, leaving 9 bases between them. CDR3 sequence: CASSLFPEDTQYF. In DNA, the CDR3 is TGCGCCAGCAGCTTGTTTCCCGAGGATACGCAGTATTTT.

In its sample, this clone was seen a few times. The genes are TRBV9 and TRBJ2-6, with D hard to call. The CDR3 covers 18 residues. V dropped 4 bases and J dropped 0 bases, with 17 bases sitting between them. Per germline, CDR1 SGDLS and CDR2 YYNGEE. The CDR3 DNA reads as TGTGCCAGCAGCACTTCCGTCGCGTTGAGCTCTGGGGCCAACGTCCTGACTTTC. This codes for CASSTSVALSSGANVLTF.

This chain links TRBV5-6 with TRBJ2-1; D may be TRBD1 or TRBD2 (5 bases each). CDR3 length: 16 residues. Germline lookup yields CDR1 SGHDT and CDR2 YYEEEE. The V end lost 4 bases, the J end lost 9 bases, and 23 bases lay between the germline ends. The CDR3 bases are TGTGCCAGCAGCCCATGTGGGGGACGCCTAGGAGGTGAGCAGTTCTTC. Its translation is CASSPCGGRLGGEQFF.

A note on this clone: With a much larger clone just one base away, this may be a read error. The genes are TRBV29-1 and TRBJ1-1; D unclear. V shed 6 bases and J shed 5 bases, with 13 bases lying between them. Germline V gene sequence: CDR1 SQVTM, CDR2 ANQGSEA. There are 12 residues in the CDR3. CDR3 protein: CSVRCGGTEAFF. CDR3 nucleotides: TGCAGCGTGAGGTGCGGAGGGACTGAAGCTTTCTTT.